These 28 T cell receptor beta chains were all obtained from the same sample, sequenced in a study of regulatory T cells in long-lasting Graves disease listed by TCRdb under 2021. Taken with the paper, the label for time point translates to: newly diagnosed GD, antithyroid drugs for less than 3 months. RNA was extracted from PBMCs in TRIzol for both TCR sequencing and RNA sequencing. The library was produced with multiplex PCR. The reads were generated on an Illumina HiSeq 4000. CDR3 regions were amplified by Arm-PCR with iRepertoire HTBI primers to construct TCR beta libraries. The raw public reads went through TCRdb reprocessing: fastp at Q25, MiXCR clone calling, in-frame beta chains kept. Rows are combined by CDR3 protein, so each entry shows the most common genes and DNA. Here the sample has roughly 520,000 distinct CDR3 sequences; approximately 12% occur a single time. The top ten constitute around 10% of the sample.

These sequences were also reported in another study, on T cells in Graves' hyperthyroidism and ophthalmopathy.

Material: peripheral blood mononuclear cells (PBMCs), obtained at new diagnosis, from a patient treated with antithyroid drugs. The receptors come from a woman in her twenties or thirties with Graves disease. Donor details come from another sample of the same person, matched by shared clones.

This clonotype was recorded many times. The chain couples TRBV19 to TRBJ2-7; D tentatively fits TRBD1 or TRBD2 (6 bases each). CDR3 length: 14 residues. The ends were cut back, 8 bases at V and 3 bases at J, with 17 bases in the middle. The germline V gene encodes CDR1 LNHDA and CDR2 SQIVND (reference sequence). The CDR3 here is CASQKGGLSYEQYF. In DNA, the CDR3 is TGTGCCAGTCAAAAGGGGGGACTGAGCTACGAGCAGTACTTC.

This clonotype was detected many times. The rearrangement joins TRBV2 to TRBJ2-7, with a possible D match to TRBD2 (7 bases). CDR1 and CDR2 from the germline V gene are SNHLY and FYNNEI. V was trimmed by 6 bases and J by 3 bases, leaving 18 bases between them. This CDR3 region has 15 residues. The CDR3 is CASRPERGASYEQYF. The CDR3 DNA reads TGTGCCAGCAGACCCGAACGGGGGGCCAGCTACGAGCAGTACTTC.

This clonotype was counted at least ten times. This chain connects TRBV6-1 to TRBJ2-1, with D possibly called TRBD1 or TRBD2 (6 bases each). CDR1 MNHNS and CDR2 SASEGT come from the germline V gene. Deletions cut 5 bases from V and 6 bases from J, with 17 bases between. The CDR3 has 15 amino acids. CDR3: CASSNGAEGGNEQFF. The CDR3 DNA reads as TGTGCCAGCAGTAACGGGGCGGAGGGGGGCAATGAGCAGTTCTTC.

This clonotype was detected a few times. This chain links TRBV30 with TRBJ2-7; D is perhaps TRBD1 or TRBD2 (5 bases each). This CDR3 has 14 amino acids. V was pared by 2 bases and J by 7 bases, with 18 bases between. In germline, CDR1 is GTSNPN, CDR2 SVGIG (reference sequence). In nucleotides, the CDR3 is TGTGCCTGGAGTCGCCCCGGGACCCTCCGGGAGCAGTACTTC. It yields the protein CAWSRPGTLREQYF.

This clonotype has at least ten counts. The genes are TRBV7-2 and TRBJ2-7, with D perhaps matching TRBD2 (5 bases). Trimming shortened V by 5 bases and J by 2 bases, and 16 bases separated the two germline ends. Germline CDR1 reads SGHTA; CDR2 reads FQGNSA. The CDR3 extends over 15 amino acids. The CDR3 reads CASSPWAGDAYEQYF. In DNA, the CDR3 is TGTGCCAGCAGCCCATGGGCCGGGGATGCCTACGAGCAGTACTTC.

This clonotype was found a few times. The CDR3 DNA reads TGTGCCAGCAGCGTAGGGTGGACTAGCGGGAGGGATGAGCAGTTCTTC. It encodes CASSVGWTSGRDEQFF. The chain carries TRBV9 and TRBJ2-1; 15 bases are shared with TRBD2. Trimming cost V 0 bases and J 8 bases; bases outside gene matches: 3. Germline CDR1 SGDLS, CDR2 YYNGEE. CDR3 size: 16 residues.

This clonotype has a count of ten or more. This chain uses TRBV6-5 with TRBJ2-2; either TRBD1 or TRBD2 may fit D (6 bases each). Germline CDR1 reads MNHEY; CDR2 reads SVGAGI. V was cut by 2 bases and J by 2 bases, with 12 bases left in between. This CDR3 is built from 16 residues. The CDR3 loop reads CASSYKGGRNTGELFF. The CDR3 nucleotides are TGTGCCAGCAGTTACAAGGGGGGCCGAAACACCGGGGAGCTGTTTTTT.

This clonotype has a count of ten or more. The V and J genes are TRBV11-2 and TRBJ1-3; D remains ambiguous. V shed 4 bases and J shed 2 bases, with 9 bases lying between them. The germline gives CDR1 SGHAT, CDR2 FQNNGV. The CDR3 is made up of 14 amino acids. This CDR3 reads CASSSQAAGNTIYF. DNA of the CDR3: TGTGCCAGCAGCTCCCAGGCGGCTGGAAACACCATATATTTT.

A remark on this clonotype: A clone one base away is much larger, so this may be a read error. This sequence joins TRBV20-1 and TRBJ2-4; the D call may be TRBD1 or TRBD2 (5 bases each). Germline V CDR1 and CDR2: DFQATT, SNEGSKA (reference sequence). The CDR3 is made up of 15 amino acids. The CDR3 coding sequence is TGCGGTGCTACTCGGGTAGGGGAGGCCAAAAACATTCAGTACTTC. Its protein product is CGATRVGEAKNIQYF.

This clonotype has only a few counts. The junction shows a germline mismatch at one end, possibly a read error. The V gene is TRBV5-1, the J gene TRBJ2-1; no clear D. The CDR3 totals 13 residues. CDR1 is SGHRS, CDR2 YFSETQ, per germline. CDR3 region: CASSVVPANEQFF. The CDR3 nucleotides are TGTGCCAGCAGCGTAGTCCCAGCCAATGAGCAGTTCTTC.

The gene calls are TRBV6-5 and TRBJ1-3; a possible D gene is TRBD1 (6 bases). Trimming stripped 4 bases from V and 8 bases from J, with 15 bases between. CDR1 is MNHEY, CDR2 SVGAGI, per germline. There are 14 residues in the CDR3. The CDR3 DNA is TGTGCCAGCAGTTCTGCCCGGGGGCTGTACACCATATATTTT. Translated, it gives CASSSARGLYTIYF.

On this clonotype itself: A much larger clone differs from this one at a single base, so this may be a read error. The V call is TRBV6-1, the J call TRBJ2-7; 7 positions match TRBD1. Germline trimming cut 7 bases from V and 7 bases from J; bases unmatched to any gene: 16. CDR1 is MNHNS and CDR2 is SASEGT in the germline V gene. This CDR3 has 15 residues. The CDR3 protein is CASTKDRDLANEQYF. CDR3 nucleotide sequence: TGTGCCAGCACCAAAGACAGGGATTTAGCGAATGAGCAGTACTTC.

This chain joins TRBV5-8 and TRBJ1-1; a weak D match, TRBD1 (5 bases). The CDR3 is 14 amino acids. The germline V and J ends were trimmed by 0 bases and 0 bases, with 6 bases remaining between them. Germline V gene data show CDR1 as SGHTS and CDR2 as YDEGEE. The DNA of the CDR3 is TGTGCCAGCAGCTTGGAGACAGTGAACACTGAAGCTTTCTTT. This translates into CASSLETVNTEAFF.

This clonotype has a count of ten or more. This chain links TRBV3-1 with TRBJ1-1, with TRBD1 matching 10 bases. The junction had 5 bases not matched to a gene; V was cut back by 4 bases and J by 12 bases. The V gene's germline CDR1 is LGHDT and CDR2 YNNKEL (reference sequence). The CDR3 sequence is 12 residues long. DNA for the CDR3: TGTGCCAGCAGCCCCGGGACAGGGGAATCTTTCTTT. Its translation is CASSPGTGESFF.

J is TRBJ1-5 and V is TRBV9, with D unresolved. CDR1 SGDLS and CDR2 YYNGEE come from the germline V gene. Trimming cost V 4 bases and J 5 bases, with 13 bases left between them. The CDR3 contains 14 residues. The CDR3 DNA follows: TGTGCCAGCAGCATCCATGGCGGCGATCAGCCCCAGCATTTT. Residues: CASSIHGGDQPQHF.

Here the CDR3 DNA reads TGTGCCAGCGGGCTGACTAGCGGGTTCCTAGTAACCTACAATGAGCAGTTCTTC. It is translated as CASGLTSGFLVTYNEQFF. The chain has TRBV27 and TRBJ2-1, with 10 bases matching TRBD2. Germline V gene lookup returns CDR1 MNHEY and CDR2 SMNVEV (reference sequence). This CDR3 comprises 18 residues. The ends lost 8 bases at V and 2 bases at J; junction bases unmatched: 15.

Ten or more counts support this clonotype. The chain employs TRBV14 and TRBJ1-2, with D unclear. Per germline, CDR1 SGHDN and CDR2 FVKESK. The CDR3 length is 14 residues. V gave up 5 bases and J gave up 6 bases, with 16 bases separating them. The CDR3 bases are TGTGCCAGCAGCGACATAGCGGGCCGCAATGGCTACACCTTC. Residues: CASSDIAGRNGYTF.

This sequence joins TRBV6-1 and TRBJ1-3; D call uncertain. CDR1 and CDR2 (germline): MNHNS, SASEGT. The CDR3 has 14 residues. V lost 6 bases and J lost 2, with 11 bases in between. CDR3 sequence reads: CASSNQAPGNTIYF. The CDR3 DNA is TGTGCCAGCAGCAACCAGGCCCCTGGAAACACCATATATTTT.

In this sample, this clonotype turned up many times. This chain uses TRBV20-1 with TRBJ2-2; 14 nucleotides match TRBD2. This CDR3 contains 17 residues. V gave up 3 bases and J gave up 7 bases; unmatched junction bases: 10. Germline V gene data show CDR1 as DFQATT and CDR2 as SNEGSKA (reference sequence). The CDR3 protein is CSARGTSGSAKGGELFF. The CDR3 DNA sequence: TGCAGTGCTAGGGGGACTAGCGGGAGCGCAAAGGGCGGGGAGCTGTTTTTT.

This clonotype showed up many times. CDR3 nucleotide sequence: TGTGCCAGCAGTTACACTCGGACAGGGAACACTGAAGCTTTCTTT. It is translated as CASSYTRTGNTEAFF. The gene calls are TRBV6-5 and TRBJ1-1; 7 positions match TRBD1. Trimming cost V 2 bases and J 1 base; bases outside gene matches: 4. The CDR3 consists of 15 residues. The germline V gene encodes CDR1 MNHEY and CDR2 SVGAGI.

The chain joins TRBV7-9 to TRBJ2-2; the D gene is possibly TRBD2 (6 bases). The CDR3 consists of 14 residues. Trimming cost V 7 bases and J 3 bases, with 12 bases left between them. Germline CDR1 reads SEHNR; CDR2 reads FQNEAQ (reference sequence). The CDR3 sequence is CASTAGSDTGELFF. The CDR3 DNA reads as TGTGCCAGCACCGCGGGGTCGGACACCGGGGAGCTGTTTTTT.

This clonotype was observed many times. The chain is built from TRBV28 and TRBJ1-5, with TRBD1 as a possible D gene (5 bases). Germline-derived CDR1 and CDR2 are MDHEN and SYDVKM. Between the trimmed V and J ends, which lost 10 bases and 5 bases, there was a span of 15 bases. This CDR3 has 13 residues. The CDR3 bases are TGTGCCACCGGACGGGGCAAATATCAGCCCCAGCATTTT. Residues: CATGRGKYQPQHF.

This clonotype was seen at least ten times. CDR3 region: CASSSRPGANTEAFF. The CDR3 nucleotides are TGTGCCAGCAGCTCTCGCCCGGGAGCGAACACTGAAGCTTTCTTT. J is TRBJ1-1 and V is TRBV7-9; D ambiguous. Trimming shortened V by 4 bases and J by 1 base, and 13 bases separated the two germline ends. The CDR3 loop spans 15 amino acids. CDR1 and CDR2 (germline): SEHNR, FQNEAQ (reference sequence).

This clonotype was detected ten times or more. V usage is TRBV30 and J usage is TRBJ2-3; maybe TRBD1 (6 bases). The CDR3 extends over 19 amino acids. Germline V gene lookup returns CDR1 GTSNPN and CDR2 SVGIG (reference sequence). V gave up 2 bases and J gave up 4 bases, with 28 bases separating them. The CDR3 region has the DNA TGTGCCTGGAGTCGAGCCAGGACACAGGGAAGAGGCACGGCAGATACGCAGTATTTT. Translated: CAWSRARTQGRGTADTQYF.

This clonotype showed up many times. This sequence joins TRBV11-2 and TRBJ2-7; D possibly uses TRBD1 or TRBD2 (5 bases each). The germline gives CDR1 SGHAT, CDR2 FQNNGV. CDR3 length: 12 amino acids. The V gene lost 6 bases and the J gene lost 7 bases, with 13 bases spanning the gap. The CDR3 loop is CASRGTVREQYF. The CDR3 nucleotides read TGTGCCAGCAGGGGGACGGTAAGAGAGCAGTACTTC.

This sequence joins TRBV4-3 and TRBJ2-1, with 7 bases aligning to TRBD2. V lost 0 bases, J lost 3 bases, and 5 bases stayed unmatched. Germline V gives CDR1 LGHNA, CDR2 YSLEER. The CDR3 sequence is 16 residues long. The CDR3 sequence is CASSQDGTTFYNEQFF. The DNA for the CDR3 is TGCGCCAGCAGCCAAGACGGGACTACTTTCTACAATGAGCAGTTCTTC.

This clonotype was observed many times. The chain couples TRBV11-1 to TRBJ2-7; no firm D call. Trimming stripped 1 base from V and 2 bases from J, with 12 bases between. This CDR3 region has 15 residues. CDR1 is SGHAT and CDR2 is FQDESV in the germline V gene (reference sequence). CDR3 sequence: CASSLEPLDTYEQYF. CDR3 coding DNA: TGTGCCAGCAGCTTAGAGCCGCTGGATACCTACGAGCAGTACTTC.

This clonotype was detected ten times or more. The chain joins TRBV6-1 to TRBJ1-2, with no clear D. Trimming pared 7 bases from V and 4 bases from J, leaving 19 bases between. The CDR3 loop spans 15 amino acids. Germline V gives CDR1 MNHNS, CDR2 SASEGT. The CDR3 coding sequence is TGTGCCAGCACCACCCCCACAGTCTCAGCCTATGGCTACACCTTC. Its translation: CASTTPTVSAYGYTF.